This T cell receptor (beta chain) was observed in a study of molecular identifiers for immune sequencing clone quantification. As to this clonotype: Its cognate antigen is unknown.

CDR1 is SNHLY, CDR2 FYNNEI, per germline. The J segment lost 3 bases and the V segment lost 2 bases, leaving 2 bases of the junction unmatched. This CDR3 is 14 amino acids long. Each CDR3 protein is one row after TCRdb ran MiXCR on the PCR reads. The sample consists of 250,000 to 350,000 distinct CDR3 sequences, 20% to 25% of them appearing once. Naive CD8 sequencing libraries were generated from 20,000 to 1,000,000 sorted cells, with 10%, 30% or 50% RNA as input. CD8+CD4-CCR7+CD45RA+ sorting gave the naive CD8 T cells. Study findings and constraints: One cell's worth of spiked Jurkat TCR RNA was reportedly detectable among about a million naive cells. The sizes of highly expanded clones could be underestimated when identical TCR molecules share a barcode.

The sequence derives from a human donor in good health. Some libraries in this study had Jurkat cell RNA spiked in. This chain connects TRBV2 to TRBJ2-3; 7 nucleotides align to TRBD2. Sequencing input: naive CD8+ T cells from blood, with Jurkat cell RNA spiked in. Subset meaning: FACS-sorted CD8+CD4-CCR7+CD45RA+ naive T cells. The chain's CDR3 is CASSEKGGTDTQYF. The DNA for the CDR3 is TGTGCCAGCAGTGAAAAGGGAGGGACAGATACGCAGTATTTT.